Listed here are 23 T cell receptor beta chains from one sample, sequenced in a study of blood T cells in healthy people across ages. Combining a sample-barcoded 5' primer with a J-beta primer mix, a second PCR ran for 7 to 11 cycles. MiXCR was run by TCRdb on the 5' RACE reads, yielding one entry per CDR3 protein. The repertoire consists of hundreds of thousands of distinct CDR3 sequences, with around 26% occurring once and the leading ten covering 17%. Sequencing was carried out using blood. The receptors derive from a woman over 75 in good health.

V gene TRBV5-5 combines with J gene TRBJ1-1; D possibly corresponds to TRBD1 (5 bases). The V gene lost 3 bases and the J gene lost 1 base, with 16 bases spanning the gap. This CDR3 spans 16 amino acids. In germline, CDR1 is SGHKS, CDR2 YYEKEE (reference sequence). CDR3 in DNA: TGTGCCAGCAGCTCCTGGGGTGTAGGGGAGAACACTGAAGCTTTCTTT. This translates into CASSSWGVGENTEAFF. The whole variable domain, remainder taken from reference TRBV5-5 and TRBJ1-1, is DAGVTQSPTHLIKTRGQQVTLRCSPISGHKSVSWYQQVLGQGPQFIFQYYEKEERGRGNFPDRFSARQFPNYSSELNVNALLLGDSALYLCASSSWGVGENTEAFFGQGTRLTVV.

The rearrangement links TRBV30 to TRBJ2-1, with 8 bases that match TRBD2. The CDR3 consists of 14 residues. Losses at the gene ends were 5 bases for V and 3 bases for J; bases not matched to a gene: 6. The germline V gene encodes CDR1 GTSNPN and CDR2 SVGIG (reference sequence). The DNA for the CDR3 is TGTGCCTGGCTCGGGGGGGCGATCTACAATGAGCAGTTCTTC. Residues: CAWLGGAIYNEQFF.

This chain uses TRBV2 with TRBJ1-4; 8 nucleotides agree with TRBD1. CDR1 is SNHLY, CDR2 FYNNEI, per germline. The CDR3 is 15 amino acids. The V and J ends lost 9 bases and 5 bases, in that order; junction bases with no gene match: 11. The CDR3 region has the DNA TGTGCCAGTGGAAAGACCAGGACAGGGAATGAAAAACTGTTTTTT. Its translation is CASGKTRTGNEKLFF.

The table lists this clonotype with many counts. A read error is possible here, since a much larger clone lies one base away. The chain links TRBV12-3 or TRBV12-4 to TRBJ2-5; D is possibly TRBD2 (5 bases). Trimming took 5 bases from V and 11 from J, leaving 12 bases between them. There are 11 residues in the CDR3. CDR3 sequence: CASSAHGEQYF. The CDR3 nucleotides are TGTGCCAGCAGTGCCCACGGGGAGCAGTACTTC.

This clonotype was observed a handful of times. The V and J genes are TRBV9 and TRBJ2-7; D may be TRBD1 or TRBD2 (7 bases each). The CDR3 is made up of 16 amino acids. Per the germline V gene, CDR1 is SGDLS and CDR2 is YYNGEE. The V end lost 0 bases, the J end lost 1 base, and 14 bases lay between the germline ends. The CDR3 here is CASSVGPRGGSYEQYF. For the CDR3, the DNA is TGTGCCAGCAGCGTAGGTCCCAGGGGGGGGTCCTACGAGCAGTACTTC.

The chain joins TRBV19 to TRBJ2-5, with a tentative D call TRBD2 (5 bases). With 6 bases removed from V and 1 base from J, the gap between germline ends came to 9 bases. CDR1 LNHDA and CDR2 SQIVND come from the germline V gene (reference sequence). The CDR3 spans 13 residues. The CDR3 spells CASRGRGQETQYF. As DNA, the CDR3 is TGTGCCAGTAGGGGTCGGGGCCAAGAGACCCAGTACTTC.

This clonotype has a count of ten or more. The chain carries TRBV6-2 or TRBV6-3 and TRBJ2-1; D might be TRBD1 or TRBD2, each matching 6 bases. Per germline, CDR1 MNHEY and CDR2 SVGEGT. The CDR3 runs to 14 residues. V was clipped by 6 bases and J by 12 bases, with 21 bases between them. Here the CDR3 reads CASSLTRGAVGQFF. The CDR3 nucleotides are TGTGCCAGCAGCCTTACAAGGGGGGCGGTCGGGCAGTTCTTC.

This clonotype was seen only once. The rearrangement links TRBV12-3 or TRBV12-4 to TRBJ2-7, with D perhaps matching TRBD2 (5 bases). This CDR3 is 14 amino acids long. V gave up 2 bases and J gave up 0 bases, with 8 bases separating them. The CDR3 DNA reads TGTGCCAGCAGTTTAAGAGGGTTCTCCTACGAGCAGTACTTC. It codes for CASSLRGFSYEQYF.

Regarding this clonotype: A much larger clone differs from this one at a single base, so this may be a read error. The chain joins TRBV2 to TRBJ2-7, with D possibly being TRBD2 (6 bases). Germline V gives CDR1 SNHLY, CDR2 FYNNEI. The CDR3 is 14 amino acids. Trimming shortened V by 6 bases and J by 3 bases, and 15 bases separated the two germline ends. CDR3 DNA sequence: TGTGCCAGCAGGGAGGCACACGGGGGCTACGAGCAGTACTTC. It specifies CASREAHGGYEQYF. The full variable domain, rest sourced from reference TRBV2 and TRBJ2-7, is EPEVTQTPSHQVTQMGQEVILRCVPISNHLYFYWYRQILGQKVEFLVSFYNNEISEKSEIFDDQFSVERPDGSNFTLKIRSTKLEDSAMYFCASREAHGGYEQYFGPGTRLTVT.

The genes are TRBV24-1 and TRBJ1-1, with no clear D. The ends were cut back, 3 bases at V and 7 bases at J, with 14 bases in the middle. The CDR3 is 14 amino acids. Per germline, CDR1 KGHDR and CDR2 SFDVKD. The CDR3 sequence is CATSDPRRMNEAFF. For the CDR3, the DNA is TGTGCCACCAGTGATCCCCGCCGGATGAATGAAGCTTTCTTT.

This sequence joins TRBV20-1 and TRBJ2-7; the D is unclear. V was trimmed by 5 bases and J by 0 bases, leaving 11 bases between them. Germline CDR1 is DFQATT and CDR2 is SNEGSKA (reference sequence). CDR3 length equals 13 residues. The CDR3: CSALPSSSYEQYF. CDR3 DNA sequence: TGCAGTGCTCTTCCTTCCAGCTCCTACGAGCAGTACTTC.

This clonotype was found once. A read error may be the cause here, since a much bigger clone is one base away. V gene TRBV7-2 combines with J gene TRBJ1-2; the match to TRBD1 covers 7 bases. CDR1 and CDR2 from the germline V gene are SGHTA and FQGNSA. The V gene end was trimmed by 5 bases and the J gene end by 4 bases; junction bases not matched to a gene: 13. The CDR3 contains 16 residues. The CDR3, as DNA: TGTGCCAGCAGCCCCCTCGGACAGGTAGGCAGCTATGGCTACACCTTC. Translated: CASSPLGQVGSYGYTF.

As for this clonotype: This may be a read error, as it is one base from a much larger clone. V and J are TRBV11-2 and TRBJ2-1, with TRBD2 identical over 8 bases. The germline gives CDR1 SGHAT, CDR2 FQNNGV. The CDR3 extends over 15 amino acids. CDR3 bases: TGTGCCGGCAGCTCTTTGCGGGGGGCCTACAATGAGCAGTTCTTC. Translated: CAGSSLRGAYNEQFF. The full variable domain, in which reference TRBV11-2 and TRBJ2-1 provide the parts outside the CDR3, is EAGVAQSPRYKIIEKRQSVAFWCNPISGHATLYWYQQILGQGPKLLIQFQNNGVVDDSQLPKDRFSAERLKGVDSTLKIQPAKLEDSAVYLCAGSSLRGAYNEQFFGPGTRLTVL.

This clonotype was recorded at least ten times. The chain is built from TRBV7-2 and TRBJ2-5; the D is unclear. Looked up from germline, CDR1 is SGHTA and CDR2 is FQGNSA. The V end was cut by 5 bases, the J end by 5 bases, with 18 bases between. The CDR3 has 15 amino acids. The CDR3 bases are TGTGCCAGCAGCCGCCGCACAGTGAGGATGGAGACCCAGTACTTC. Protein product: CASSRRTVRMETQYF.

Note on this clonotype: Given a much more abundant clone one base away, this may be a read error. V usage is TRBV20-1 and J usage is TRBJ2-1, with 9 bases fitting TRBD2. The end of the DNA fits TRBJ2-7 better, so the J call may be wrong. Germline CDR1 DFQATT, CDR2 SNEGSKA (reference sequence). CDR3 length equals 14 residues. Here the CDR3 reads CSRRGAGGFNEQYF. As DNA, the CDR3 is TGCAGTAGGAGGGGAGCGGGGGGATTCAATGAGCAGTACTTC.

The CDR3 DNA is TGCGCCAGCAGCCAAGGAAAGTTTTTCCTCACAGATACGCAGTATTTT. Protein product: CASSQGKFFLTDTQYF. J is TRBJ2-3 and V is TRBV4-1; no reliable D call. The CDR3 consists of 16 residues. Deletions cut 1 base from V and 2 bases from J, with 13 bases between. Germline V lookup: CDR1 MGHRA, CDR2 YSYEKL.

The chain links TRBV7-2 to TRBJ1-1; no reliable D call. Germline values: CDR1 SGHTA, CDR2 FQGNSA. V was trimmed by 0 bases and J by 7 bases, leaving 12 bases between them. The CDR3 has 14 amino acids. CDR3 DNA sequence: TGTGCCAGCAGCTTAGCGTGGGAGCAGTATGAAGCTTTCTTT. It encodes CASSLAWEQYEAFF. The variable domain in full, with the rest retrieved from reference TRBV7-2 and TRBJ1-1, is GAGVSQSPSNKVTEKGKDVELRCDPISGHTALYWYRQSLGQGLEFLIYFQGNSAPDKSGLPSDRFSAERTGGSVSTLTIQRTQQEDSAVYLCASSLAWEQYEAFFGQGTRLTVV.

This clonotype was found many times. The chain has TRBV24-1 and TRBJ1-5; D remains ambiguous. CDR3 length: 14 residues. V was shortened by 3 bases and J by 4 bases, with 9 bases between the two germline ends. The V gene's germline CDR1 is KGHDR and CDR2 SFDVKD. CDR3 sequence (DNA): TGTGCCACCAGTGATCGACAAATTAATCAGCCCCAGCATTTT. It yields the protein CATSDRQINQPQHF.

This clonotype was counted ten times or more. This chain connects TRBV28 to TRBJ2-5, with D possibly being TRBD1 (6 bases). Per germline, CDR1 MDHEN and CDR2 SYDVKM. With 4 bases removed from V and 6 bases from J, the gap between germline ends came to 9 bases. The CDR3 sequence is 12 residues long. CDR3 bases: TGTGCCAGCAGTTCCAGGGGAAAGACCCAGTACTTC. Amino acids: CASSSRGKTQYF.

This clonotype was seen a handful of times. The chain couples TRBV3-1 to TRBJ1-5; tentative D call: TRBD1 (5 bases). Germline V gene lookup returns CDR1 LGHDT and CDR2 YNNKEL (reference sequence). The CDR3 extends over 15 amino acids. V dropped 4 bases and J dropped 2 bases, with 12 bases sitting between them. The CDR3 reads CASSPWRDGNQPQHF. Here the CDR3 DNA reads TGTGCCAGCAGCCCCTGGCGGGACGGCAATCAGCCCCAGCATTTT.

This clonotype came up many times. This chain uses TRBV2 with TRBJ2-1, with D possibly being TRBD2 (5 bases). V lost 5 bases, J lost 7 bases, and 15 bases lay in between. The CDR3 is made up of 14 amino acids. Germline V gene sequence: CDR1 SNHLY, CDR2 FYNNEI. The CDR3 nucleotides are TGTGCCAGCAGTTACTCCGGGATCCTAAATGAGCAGTTCTTC. Translated: CASSYSGILNEQFF.

This clonotype came up many times. V and J are TRBV12-3 or TRBV12-4 and TRBJ1-4, with 7 bases matching TRBD1. J lost 7 bases, V lost 4 bases, and 6 bases had no gene match. The CDR3 is made up of 14 amino acids. CDR3 loop: CASSSQGMGEKLFF. In nucleotides, the CDR3 is TGTGCCAGCAGTTCACAGGGGATGGGTGAAAAACTGTTTTTT.

The CDR3 region is CASSSGLAGVSSTDTQYF. For the CDR3, the DNA is TGTGCCAGCAGCTCTGGACTAGCGGGGGTCTCTAGCACAGATACGCAGTATTTT. The chain couples TRBV13 to TRBJ2-3, with 13 bases matching TRBD2. Germline CDR1 reads PRHDT; CDR2 reads FYEKMQ (reference sequence). V lost 4 bases, J lost 0 bases, and 7 bases stayed unmatched. The CDR3 consists of 18 residues.